These 29 T cell receptor beta chains were sequenced from one sample in a study of immune heterogeneity within non-small cell lung tumors. With 32 V and 13 J primers, multiplex PCR amplified the TCR beta CDR3. TCRdb re-called the multiplex PCR reads with MiXCR, one entry per CDR3 protein. The table has thousands of distinct CDR3 sequences, roughly 20% seen once. Bulk tumor genomic DNA, about 600 ng per sample, was used as template. Multiple biopsies spaced far apart were taken from each primary tumor during surgery. Newly diagnosed with untreated non-small cell lung cancer, the patients underwent curative surgery. The sequenced sample consisted of lung tumor tissue. These TCRs come from a man in his 60s with non-small cell lung cancer.

In its sample, this clonotype ranks as medium-sized. The chain uses TRBV7-6 and TRBJ2-1; TRBD2 is a possible D gene (5 bases). V was pared by 5 bases and J by 10 bases, with 9 bases between. Germline CDR1 SGHVS, CDR2 FNYEAQ. This CDR3 has 11 amino acids. The CDR3 sequence is CASSPGNEQFF. The CDR3 region has the DNA TGTGCCAGCAGCCCCGGGAACGAGCAGTTCTTC.

This clonotype is medium-sized in the sample. This chain links TRBV20-1 with TRBJ2-1; no reliable D call. Germline CDR1 and CDR2: DFQATT and SNEGSKA (reference sequence). The CDR3 covers 10 residues. CDR3 sequence (DNA): TGCACCCAAGGAGTTAATGAGCAGTTCTTC. It yields the protein CTQGVNEQFF.

This clonotype was observed many times. The chain recombines TRBV20-1 with TRBJ2-1, with 13 bases aligning to TRBD2. V lost 3 bases and J lost 5; bases outside the gene matches: 1. This CDR3 is 14 amino acids long. Looked up from germline, CDR1 is DFQATT and CDR2 is SNEGSKA (reference sequence). As DNA, the CDR3 is TGCAGTGCTAGGGGACTAGCGGGAAACAATGAGCAGTTCTTC. Translating gives CSARGLAGNNEQFF.

This clonotype is medium-sized by share. This chain connects TRBV2 to TRBJ2-3; D is possibly TRBD1 or TRBD2 (5 bases each). V lost 3 bases, J lost 3 bases, and 10 bases lay in between. Germline assignment: CDR1 SNHLY and CDR2 FYNNEI. CDR3 size: 14 residues. In DNA form, the CDR3 reads TGTGCCAGCAGTGAGGGGGATCGGACAGATACGCAGTATTTT. It codes for CASSEGDRTDTQYF.

A few counts support this clonotype. V usage is TRBV11-2 and J usage is TRBJ2-1; tentatively, D is TRBD2 (5 bases). Germline-derived CDR1 and CDR2 are SGHAT and FQNNGV. Trimming took 5 bases from V and 6 from J, leaving 17 bases between them. CDR3 length: 15 residues. The CDR3 nucleotides are TGTGCCAGCAGCCCCGGAGGTCGGGGAACCAATGAGCAGTTCTTC. As protein: CASSPGGRGTNEQFF.

There are a few counts of this clonotype. Possible read error: a much larger clone is one base away. In this CDR3 the conserved last residue, phenylalanine or tryptophan, is missing, so a read error is likely. This chain links TRBV12-3 or TRBV12-4 with TRBJ1-2, with D hard to call. Trimming took 3 bases from V and 7 from J, leaving 9 bases between them. The CDR3 consists of 12 residues. CDR3 DNA: TGTGCCAGCAGTTTGGTCCAGGTTGGCTACACCTTA. This encodes CASSLVQVGYTL.

This clonotype is classed as medium-sized. V is TRBV6-1 and J is TRBJ2-1, with 8 bases lining up with TRBD2. CDR1 is MNHNS, CDR2 SASEGT, per germline. The CDR3 has 16 amino acids. Trimming at V came to 7 bases and at J to 7 bases, leaving 15 bases not matched to a gene. CDR3 residues: CASKAGGLLSGNEQFF. In DNA, the CDR3 is TGTGCCAGCAAGGCGGGAGGACTACTCTCAGGTAATGAGCAGTTCTTC.

Details on this clonotype: This may come from a read error, since a much larger clone is one base off. The chain recombines TRBV3-1 with TRBJ1-6; TRBD1 matches at 7 bases. Germline CDR1 and CDR2: LGHDT and YNNKEL (reference sequence). This CDR3 has 15 residues. CDR3 nucleotides: TGTGCCAGCAGCCGTGGGACAGTATCGAATTCACCCCACCACTTT. Protein product: CASSRGTVSNSPHHF.

This clonotype ranks as medium-sized. The V and J genes are TRBV19 and TRBJ2-3; D gene uncertain. Between the trimmed V and J ends, which lost 7 bases and 0 bases, there was a span of 14 bases. The CDR3 loop spans 15 amino acids. From germline, CDR1 is LNHDA and CDR2 SQIVND (reference sequence). The CDR3 nucleotides are TGTGCCAGTACTATGCGATATTCTAGCACAGATACGCAGTATTTT. Translation: CASTMRYSSTDTQYF. The entire variable domain, with the rest obtained from reference TRBV19 and TRBJ2-3, is as follows: DGGITQSPKYLFRKEGQNVTLSCEQNLNHDAMYWYRQDPGQGLRLIYYSQIVNDFQKGDIAEGYSVSREKKESFPLTVTSAQKNPTAFYLCASTMRYSSTDTQYFGPGTRLTVL.

Relative to its sample, this clonotype is medium-sized. The chain uses TRBV10-3 and TRBJ2-1; TRBD1 aligns across 8 bases. The CDR3 consists of 13 residues. CDR1 ENHRY and CDR2 SYGVKD come from the germline V gene. With 6 bases clipped from V and 8 bases from J, the junction kept 6 bases outside the gene matches. Written as DNA, the CDR3 is TGTGCCATCAGCGACAGGGGTCGCGATGAGCAGTTCTTC. Amino acid sequence: CAISDRGRDEQFF.

This clonotype was seen a few times. Germline is not matched at one junction end, which may reflect a read error. The chain recombines TRBV5-1 with TRBJ1-6; D is perhaps TRBD1 (5 bases). Germline CDR1 SGHRS, CDR2 YFSETQ. The CDR3 has 14 amino acids. DNA for the CDR3: TGCCCCAGCAGCGGGGGGGGGGAACGGACACCCCTCCACTTT. Encoded protein: CPSSGGGERTPLHF. The variable domain in full, with the rest retrieved from reference TRBV5-1 and TRBJ1-6, is KAGVTQTPRYLIKTRGQQVTLSCSPISGHRSVSWYQQTPGQGLQFLFEYFSETQRNKGNFPGRFSGRQFSNSRSEMNVSTLELGDSALYLCPSSGGGERTPLHFGNGTRLTVT.

As concerns this clonotype: A read error may be the cause here, since a much bigger clone is one base away. The rearrangement joins TRBV20-1 to TRBJ2-1, with D tentatively TRBD1 or TRBD2 (5 bases each). V was pared by 0 bases and J by 5 bases, with 11 bases between. CDR3 length: 14 amino acids. Per the germline V gene, CDR1 is DFQATT and CDR2 is SNEGSKA (reference sequence). CDR3 protein: CSARDPGGDNEQFF. DNA of the CDR3: TGCAGTGCTAGAGATCCTGGGGGAGACAATGAGCAGTTCTTC.

This clonotype was observed at least ten times. The rearrangement joins TRBV9 to TRBJ2-1, with a tentative D call TRBD2 (5 bases). CDR3 size: 14 residues. V lost 7 bases and J 0 bases, leaving 11 bases between the germline ends. Germline values: CDR1 SGDLS, CDR2 YYNGEE. The CDR3: CASARAGSYNEQFF. CDR3 bases: TGTGCCAGCGCGCGGGCAGGCTCCTACAATGAGCAGTTCTTC.

This clonotype ranks as medium-sized (0.01 to 0.1%). The rearrangement links TRBV12-3 or TRBV12-4 to TRBJ2-3; 9 nucleotides align to TRBD2. The J segment lost 0 bases and the V segment lost 4 bases, leaving 2 bases of the junction unmatched. This CDR3 spans 15 amino acids. Here the CDR3 DNA reads TGTGCCAGCAGTTCAACTAGCGGGAGCACAGATACGCAGTATTTT. This codes for CASSSTSGSTDTQYF.

In the case of this clonotype: The junction and the germline gene differ at one end; a read error may be behind it. The J gene is TRBJ1-5, the V gene TRBV2, with D possibly being TRBD1 (5 bases). Germline V CDR1 and CDR2: SNHLY, FYNNEI. This CDR3 spans 14 amino acids. The chain's CDR3 is CAGSLSGAQSPQHF. The CDR3 nucleotides are TGTGCCGGCAGTTTATCCGGGGCCCAATCGCCCCAGCATTTT.

This clonotype is medium-sized by share. V and J are TRBV11-3 and TRBJ2-1; D gene unclear. Germline V gene lookup returns CDR1 SGHNT and CDR2 YENEEA. V lost 5 bases and J lost 0, with 14 bases in between. The CDR3 has 16 residues. CDR3 region: CASSLNSLSSYNEQFF. Here the CDR3 DNA reads TGTGCCAGCAGCCTAAACTCCCTGAGCTCCTACAATGAGCAGTTCTTC.

Judged by abundance, this clonotype is medium-sized. The genes are TRBV30 and TRBJ2-5; D possibly corresponds to TRBD2 (5 bases). V dropped 0 bases and J dropped 5 bases, with 7 bases sitting between them. The V gene's germline CDR1 is GTSNPN and CDR2 SVGIG (reference sequence). CDR3 length equals 12 residues. The CDR3 DNA is TGTGCCTGGAGTGTACTAGGGGAGACCCAGTACTTC. The encoded protein is CAWSVLGETQYF.

This clonotype was detected ten times or more. This chain's CDR3 is CASSPVNTGELFF. CDR3 sequence (DNA): TGTGCCAGCTCACCAGTGAACACCGGGGAGCTGTTTTTT. This rearrangement joins TRBV18 to TRBJ2-2; D not certain. The CDR3 runs to 13 residues. Germline CDR1 and CDR2: KGHSH and LQKENI. The V and J ends lost 2 bases and 1 base respectively, with 2 bases between them.

To note about this clonotype: Germline is not matched at one junction end, which may reflect a read error. The rearrangement uses TRBV11-3 and TRBJ2-3; D is unclear. CDR3 length: 14 amino acids. The germline V gene has CDR1 SGHNT and CDR2 YENEEA. The CDR3 DNA reads TGTGCCAGCAGCTTAGGACAACCCACAGATACGCCGTATTTT. Protein product: CASSLGQPTDTPYF.

By frequency in the sample, this clonotype is medium-sized. The rearrangement links TRBV20-1 to TRBJ2-5, with D unclear. CDR3 length equals 11 residues. In germline, CDR1 is DFQATT, CDR2 SNEGSKA (reference sequence). Trimming removed 6 bases at V and 2 bases at J, with 7 bases between. The CDR3 region is CSAQTQETQYF. The DNA for the CDR3 is TGCAGTGCCCAGACTCAAGAGACCCAGTACTTC.

This clonotype was seen just once. This may stem from a read error, because a much larger clone lies one nucleotide away. The chain carries TRBV5-1 and TRBJ2-1; 7 bases map to TRBD2. CDR3 size: 15 residues. Germline V gene data show CDR1 as SGHRS and CDR2 as YFSETQ. CDR3 bases: TGCGTCAGCAGTATCGATGGGAGGGTCCCCAATGAGCAGTTCTTC. Protein product: CVSSIDGRVPNEQFF.

In the case of this clonotype: One end of the junction varies from germline; a read error may be responsible. This chain joins TRBV19 and TRBJ2-7; the match to TRBD1 covers 7 bases. CDR1 and CDR2 from the germline V gene are LNHDA and SQIVND (reference sequence). This CDR3 has 16 residues. The CDR3 sequence: CASSIPRDSRIYQQYF. The CDR3 DNA reads TGTGCCAGTAGTATTCCCCGGGACAGCAGAATCTACCAGCAGTACTTC.

This clonotype was picked up many times. V usage is TRBV18 and J usage is TRBJ1-1, with a tentative D call TRBD1 (5 bases). V was shortened by 8 bases and J by 11 bases, with 21 bases between the two germline ends. Germline V gene lookup returns CDR1 KGHSH and CDR2 LQKENI. This CDR3 has 13 amino acids. The CDR3 protein is CASGEGRGTYAFF. CDR3 nucleotide sequence: TGTGCCAGCGGGGAAGGGAGGGGCACCTATGCTTTCTTT. The full variable domain, completed using reference TRBV18 and TRBJ1-1, is NAGVMQNPRHLVRRRGQEARLRCSPMKGHSHVYWYRQLPEEGLKFMVYLQKENIIDESGMPKERFSAEFPKEGPSILRIQQVVRGDSAAYFCASGEGRGTYAFFGQGTRLTVV.

This clonotype was detected many times. The chain is built from TRBV19 and TRBJ2-2; tentative D call: TRBD2 (6 bases). The CDR3 covers 15 residues. Germline CDR1 is LNHDA and CDR2 is SQIVND (reference sequence). Deletions cut 1 base from V and 2 bases from J, with 8 bases between. As DNA, the CDR3 is TGTGCCAGTAGTATAGGAGGGACTAACACCGGGGAGCTGTTTTTT. This encodes CASSIGGTNTGELFF. The complete variable domain, with remaining parts taken from reference TRBV19 and TRBJ2-2, reads DGGITQSPKYLFRKEGQNVTLSCEQNLNHDAMYWYRQDPGQGLRLIYYSQIVNDFQKGDIAEGYSVSREKKESFPLTVTSAQKNPTAFYLCASSIGGTNTGELFFGEGSRLTVL.

This clonotype has ten or more counts. Here the CDR3 DNA reads TGTGCCAGCAGCTTAGAGAGGACAGGCGGCCCGGACACAGATACGCAGTATTTT. Translating gives CASSLERTGGPDTDTQYF. The chain couples TRBV7-9 to TRBJ2-3; 7 nucleotides align to TRBD1. Germline CDR1 is SEHNR and CDR2 is FQNEAQ (reference sequence). V shed 1 base and J 2 bases; nucleotides not matched to a gene: 12. CDR3 size: 18 residues.

This clonotype qualifies as medium-sized. V and J are TRBV5-6 and TRBJ2-7; 9 bases agree with TRBD2. V shed 4 bases, J shed 3 bases, and the junction held 5 bases outside the gene matches. The CDR3 contains 14 residues. Germline assignment: CDR1 SGHDT and CDR2 YYEEEE. CDR3: CASSPGLAYYEQYF. In DNA form, the CDR3 reads TGTGCCAGCAGCCCCGGACTAGCGTACTACGAGCAGTACTTC.

By share, this clonotype ranks as medium-sized. The V and J genes are TRBV12-3 or TRBV12-4 and TRBJ1-1; the match to TRBD1 covers 8 bases. The CDR3 is 15 amino acids. With V trimmed by 2 bases and J by 4 bases, 6 bases remained unmatched. The CDR3 sequence: CASSLRGQGVTEAFF. CDR3 nucleotide sequence: TGTGCCAGCAGTTTAAGAGGACAGGGTGTCACTGAAGCTTTCTTT.

In its sample, this clonotype is medium-sized. The gene calls are TRBV12-3 or TRBV12-4 and TRBJ2-1; the D gene is possibly TRBD1 (5 bases). The CDR3 covers 13 residues. V was clipped by 6 bases and J by 8 bases, with 14 bases between them. CDR3 coding DNA: TGTGCCAGCAGCCCTCAGGGCCCGGATGAGCAGTTCTTC. It yields the protein CASSPQGPDEQFF.

This clonotype is labeled as medium-sized. The genes are TRBV6-1 and TRBJ1-5; D gene ambiguous. Germline CDR1 and CDR2: MNHNS and SASEGT. This CDR3 contains 13 residues. Trimming cost V 6 bases and J 9 bases, with 15 bases left between them. The CDR3 reads CASRAKGKMPQHF. CDR3 in DNA: TGTGCCAGCAGAGCCAAAGGAAAAATGCCCCAGCATTTT.